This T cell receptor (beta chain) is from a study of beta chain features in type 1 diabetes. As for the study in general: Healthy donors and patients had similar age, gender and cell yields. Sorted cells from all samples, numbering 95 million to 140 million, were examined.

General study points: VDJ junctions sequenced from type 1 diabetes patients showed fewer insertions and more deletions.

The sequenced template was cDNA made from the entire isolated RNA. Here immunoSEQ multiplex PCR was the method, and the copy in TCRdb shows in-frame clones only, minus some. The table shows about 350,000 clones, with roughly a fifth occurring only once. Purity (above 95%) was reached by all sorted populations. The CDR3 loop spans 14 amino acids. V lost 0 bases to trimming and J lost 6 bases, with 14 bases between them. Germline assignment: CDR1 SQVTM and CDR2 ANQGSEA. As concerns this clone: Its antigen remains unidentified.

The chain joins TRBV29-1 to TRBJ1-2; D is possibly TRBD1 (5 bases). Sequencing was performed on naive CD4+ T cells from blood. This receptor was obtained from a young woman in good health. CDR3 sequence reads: CSVEDGAAAHGYTF. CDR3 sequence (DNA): TGCAGCGTTGAAGATGGGGCGGCGGCTCATGGCTACACCTTC.